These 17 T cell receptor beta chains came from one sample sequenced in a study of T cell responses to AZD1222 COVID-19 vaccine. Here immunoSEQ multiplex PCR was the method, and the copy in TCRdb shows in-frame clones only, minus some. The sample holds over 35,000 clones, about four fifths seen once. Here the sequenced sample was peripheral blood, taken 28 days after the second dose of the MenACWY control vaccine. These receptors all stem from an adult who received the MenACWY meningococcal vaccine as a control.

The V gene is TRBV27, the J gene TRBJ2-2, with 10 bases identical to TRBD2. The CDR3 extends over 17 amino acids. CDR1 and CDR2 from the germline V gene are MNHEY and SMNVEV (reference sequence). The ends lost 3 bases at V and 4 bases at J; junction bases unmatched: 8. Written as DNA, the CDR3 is TGTGCCAGCAGTTTGATAGCGGGGGGATCGCGCACCGGGGAGCTGTTTTTT. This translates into CASSLIAGGSRTGELFF.

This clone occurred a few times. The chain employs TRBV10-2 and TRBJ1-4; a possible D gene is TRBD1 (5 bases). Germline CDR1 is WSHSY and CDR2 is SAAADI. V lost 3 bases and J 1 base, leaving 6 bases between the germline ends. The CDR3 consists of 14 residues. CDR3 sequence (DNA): TGCGCCAGCAGTGATCAGGGAACTAATGAAAAACTGTTTTTT. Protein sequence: CASSDQGTNEKLFF.

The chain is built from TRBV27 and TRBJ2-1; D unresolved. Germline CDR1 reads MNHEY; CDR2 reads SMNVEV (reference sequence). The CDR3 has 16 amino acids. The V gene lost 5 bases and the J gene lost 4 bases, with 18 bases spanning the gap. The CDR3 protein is CASSHPTSSAYNEQFF. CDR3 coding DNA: TGTGCCAGCAGTCACCCAACATCCTCGGCGTACAATGAGCAGTTCTTC.

CDR3 amino acids: CASSVFSNTEAFF. The CDR3 bases are TGTGCCAGCAGCGTTTTTTCGAACACTGAAGCTTTCTTT. This chain connects TRBV9 to TRBJ1-1; D unclear. CDR1 is SGDLS, CDR2 YYNGEE, per germline. This CDR3 has 13 residues. The ends were cut back, 2 bases at V and 1 base at J, with 6 bases in the middle.

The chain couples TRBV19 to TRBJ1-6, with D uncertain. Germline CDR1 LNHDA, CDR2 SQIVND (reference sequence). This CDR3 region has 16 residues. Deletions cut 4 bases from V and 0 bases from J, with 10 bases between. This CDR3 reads CASSSQLNSYNSPLHF. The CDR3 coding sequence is TGTGCCAGTAGTAGTCAACTAAACTCCTATAATTCACCCCTCCACTTT.

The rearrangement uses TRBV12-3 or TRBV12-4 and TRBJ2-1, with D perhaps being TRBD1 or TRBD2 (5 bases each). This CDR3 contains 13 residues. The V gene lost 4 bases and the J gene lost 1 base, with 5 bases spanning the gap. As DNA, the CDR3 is TGTGCCAGCAGTTGGGGGTCCTACAATGAGCAGTTCTTC. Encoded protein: CASSWGSYNEQFF.

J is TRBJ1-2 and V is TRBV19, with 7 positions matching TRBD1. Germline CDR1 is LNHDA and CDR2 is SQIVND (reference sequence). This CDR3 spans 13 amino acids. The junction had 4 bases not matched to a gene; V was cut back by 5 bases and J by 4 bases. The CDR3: CASSPTGSYGYTF. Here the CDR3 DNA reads TGTGCCAGTAGTCCGACAGGGAGCTATGGCTACACCTTC.

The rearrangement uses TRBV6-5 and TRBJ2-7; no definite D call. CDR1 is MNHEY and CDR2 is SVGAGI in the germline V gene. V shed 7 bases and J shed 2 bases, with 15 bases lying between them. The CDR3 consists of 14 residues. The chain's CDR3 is CASTLVRGTYEQYF. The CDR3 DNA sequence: TGTGCCAGCACCCTAGTAAGAGGAACCTACGAGCAGTACTTC.

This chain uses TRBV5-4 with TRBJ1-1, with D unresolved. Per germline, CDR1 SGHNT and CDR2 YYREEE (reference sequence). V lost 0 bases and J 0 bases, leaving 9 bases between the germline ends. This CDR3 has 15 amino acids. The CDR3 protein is CASSLEAGMNTEAFF. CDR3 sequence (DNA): TGTGCCAGCAGCTTGGAGGCAGGCATGAACACTGAAGCTTTCTTT.

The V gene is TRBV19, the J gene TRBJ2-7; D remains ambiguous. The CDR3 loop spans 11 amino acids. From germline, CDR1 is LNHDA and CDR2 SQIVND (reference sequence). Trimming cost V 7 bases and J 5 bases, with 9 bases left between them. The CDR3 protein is CASKRGDEQYF. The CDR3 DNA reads TGTGCCAGTAAACGCGGAGACGAGCAGTACTTC.

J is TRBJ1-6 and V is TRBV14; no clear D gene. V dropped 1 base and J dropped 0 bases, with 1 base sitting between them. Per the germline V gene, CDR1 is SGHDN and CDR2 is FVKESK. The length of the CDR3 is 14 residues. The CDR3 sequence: CASSQVSYNSPLHF. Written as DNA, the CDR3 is TGTGCCAGCAGCCAAGTCTCCTATAATTCACCCCTCCACTTT.

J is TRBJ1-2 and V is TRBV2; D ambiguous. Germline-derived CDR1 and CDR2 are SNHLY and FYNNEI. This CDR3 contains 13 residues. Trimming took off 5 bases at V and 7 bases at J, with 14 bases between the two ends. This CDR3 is CASSHARRSGYTF. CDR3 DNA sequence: TGTGCCAGCAGTCACGCGAGAAGGAGTGGCTACACCTTC.

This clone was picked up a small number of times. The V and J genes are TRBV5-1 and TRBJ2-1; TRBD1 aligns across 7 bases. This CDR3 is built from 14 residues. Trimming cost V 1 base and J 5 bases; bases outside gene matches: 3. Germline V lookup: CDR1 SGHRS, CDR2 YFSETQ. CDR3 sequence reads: CASSLTGVNNEQFF. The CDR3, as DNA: TGCGCCAGCAGCTTGACAGGGGTTAACAATGAGCAGTTCTTC.

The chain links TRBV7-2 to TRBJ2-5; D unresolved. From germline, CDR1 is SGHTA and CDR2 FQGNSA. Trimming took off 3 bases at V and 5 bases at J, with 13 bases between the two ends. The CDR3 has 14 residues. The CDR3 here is CASSFGPLGETQYF. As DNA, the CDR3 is TGTGCCAGCAGCTTCGGGCCCCTGGGGGAGACCCAGTACTTC.

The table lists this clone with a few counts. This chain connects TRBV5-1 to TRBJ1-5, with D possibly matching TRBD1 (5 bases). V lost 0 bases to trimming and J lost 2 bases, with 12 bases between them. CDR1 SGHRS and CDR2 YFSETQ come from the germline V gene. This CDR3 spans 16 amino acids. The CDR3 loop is CASSLEGVGGNQPQHF. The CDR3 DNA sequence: TGCGCCAGCAGCTTGGAAGGGGTGGGTGGCAATCAGCCCCAGCATTTT.

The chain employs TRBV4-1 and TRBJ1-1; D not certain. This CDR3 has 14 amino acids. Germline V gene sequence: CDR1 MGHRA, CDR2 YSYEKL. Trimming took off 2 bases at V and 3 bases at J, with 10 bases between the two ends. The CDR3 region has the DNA TGCGCCAGCAGCCAATCCTGGATTTACACTGAAGCTTTCTTT. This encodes CASSQSWIYTEAFF.

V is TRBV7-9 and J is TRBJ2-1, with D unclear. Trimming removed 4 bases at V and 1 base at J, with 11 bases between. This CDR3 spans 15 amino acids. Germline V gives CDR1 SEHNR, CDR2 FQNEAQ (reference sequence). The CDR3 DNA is TGTGCCAGCAGCTCACCCACTTTGTCCTACAATGAGCAGTTCTTC. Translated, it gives CASSSPTLSYNEQFF.